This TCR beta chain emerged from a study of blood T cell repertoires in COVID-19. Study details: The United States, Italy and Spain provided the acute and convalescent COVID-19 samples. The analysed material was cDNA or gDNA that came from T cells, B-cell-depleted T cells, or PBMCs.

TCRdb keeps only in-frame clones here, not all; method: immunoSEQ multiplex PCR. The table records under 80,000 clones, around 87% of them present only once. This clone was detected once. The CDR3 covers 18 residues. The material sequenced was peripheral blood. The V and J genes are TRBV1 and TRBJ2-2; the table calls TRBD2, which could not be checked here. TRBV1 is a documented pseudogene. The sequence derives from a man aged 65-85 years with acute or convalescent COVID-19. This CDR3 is CTSSQDNRRDRPSGELFF. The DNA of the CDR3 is TGCACCAGCAGCCAAGATAATCGGAGAGACCGGCCCTCCGGGGAGCTGTTTTTT.